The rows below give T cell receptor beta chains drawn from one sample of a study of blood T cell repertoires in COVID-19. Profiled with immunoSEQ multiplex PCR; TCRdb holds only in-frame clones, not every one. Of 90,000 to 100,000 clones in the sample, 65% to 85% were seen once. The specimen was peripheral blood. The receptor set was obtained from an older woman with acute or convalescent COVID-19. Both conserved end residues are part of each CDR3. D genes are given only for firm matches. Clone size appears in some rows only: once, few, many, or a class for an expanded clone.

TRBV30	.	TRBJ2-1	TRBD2	TGTGCCTGGAGTGTAAATAGCGGGGGGGCCTTTTCCTACAATGAGCAGTTCTTC	CAWSVNSGGAFSYNEQFF
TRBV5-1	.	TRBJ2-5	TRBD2	TGCGCCAGCAGCTTGGGTTCTAGCGGGGGGGCAGGAGAGACCCAGTACTTC	CASSLGSSGGAGETQYF
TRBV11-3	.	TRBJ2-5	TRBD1	TGTGCCAGCAGCGAAACAGGGGGCAGGGAGACCCAGTACTTC	CASSETGGRETQYF
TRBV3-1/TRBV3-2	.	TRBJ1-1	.	TGTGCCAGCAGCCAAACAGGGTCCCTGAACACTGAAGCTTTCTTT	CASSQTGSLNTEAFF
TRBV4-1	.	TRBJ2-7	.	TGCGCCAGCAGCCAAGTGAGCGCCACCTCCGGCGAGCAGTACTTC	CASSQVSATSGEQYF
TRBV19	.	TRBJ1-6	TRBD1	TGTGCCAGTAGCGGGACAGGGGTTGGATCACCCCTCCACTTT	CASSGTGVGSPLHF
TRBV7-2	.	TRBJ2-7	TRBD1	TGTGCCAGCAGCTTAGCGTTTGGGGGACAGGGCCCCTCCTACGAGCAGTACTTC	CASSLAFGGQGPSYEQYF
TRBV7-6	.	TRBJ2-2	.	TGTGCCAGCAGCTTAGTGGCGGGGAACACCGGGGAGCTGTTTTTT	CASSLVAGNTGELFF
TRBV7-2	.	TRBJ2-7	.	TGTGCCAGCAGCTTAGCTCGGTTGACCTACGAGCAGTACTTC	CASSLARLTYEQYF
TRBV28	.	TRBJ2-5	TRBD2	TGTGCCAGCAGTCTAGCGGGGGCCCCCACGGCGGGAGAGACCCAGTACTTC	CASSLAGAPTAGETQYF
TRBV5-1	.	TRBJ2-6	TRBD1	TGCGCCAGCAGCTTGGGGCCGGGACAGTATTTGGCTGGGGCCAACGTCCTGACTTTC	CASSLGPGQYLAGANVLTF
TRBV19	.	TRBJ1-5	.	TGTGCCAGTAGTTCCCGGAGGAGCAATCAGCCCCAGCATTTT	CASSSRRSNQPQHF
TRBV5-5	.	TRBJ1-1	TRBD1	TGTGCCAGCAGACAATGGGCACAGGGGGCTTCTAACACTGAAGCTTTCTTT	CASRQWAQGASNTEAFF
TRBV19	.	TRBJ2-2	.	TGTGCCAGTAGTATCGTTCTCGGGGAGCTGTTTTTT	CASSIVLGELFF
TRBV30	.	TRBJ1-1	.	TGTGCCTGGAGTCCCACAGGAATGAACACTGAAGCTTTCTTT	CAWSPTGMNTEAFF
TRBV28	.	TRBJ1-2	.	TGTGCCAGCAGTTTCCGGCCGGGACTCTACTATGGCTACACCTTC	CASSFRPGLYYGYTF
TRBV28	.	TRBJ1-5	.	TGTGCCAGCACCTATAGCCGGCAGCCCCAGCATTTT	CASTYSRQPQHF
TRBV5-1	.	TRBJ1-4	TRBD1	TGCGCCAGCAGCGTGACAGGGAACAATGAAAAACTGTTTTTT	CASSVTGNNEKLFF
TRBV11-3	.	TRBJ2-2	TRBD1	TGTGCCAGCAGCCCGACGACAGGGGGCGCGGGCACCGGGGAGCTGTTTTTT	CASSPTTGGAGTGELFF
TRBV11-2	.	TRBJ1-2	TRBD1	TGTGCCAGCAGTTATAACAGGGGAACTAACTATGGCTACACCTTC	CASSYNRGTNYGYTF
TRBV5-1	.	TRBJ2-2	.	TGCGCCAGCAGTCGACAGGAATCGAACACCGGGGAGCTGTTTTTT	CASSRQESNTGELFF
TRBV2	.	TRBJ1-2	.	TGTGCCAGCAGGATACAGGGCGAGTATGGCTACACCTTC	CASRIQGEYGYTF
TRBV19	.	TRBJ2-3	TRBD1	TGTGCCAGTAGTATAACAGGGGGGTACACAGATACGCAGTATTTT	CASSITGGYTDTQYF
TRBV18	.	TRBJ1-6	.	TGTGCCAGCTCACCACCGAGGACGGGAAACTACTCCTATAATTCACCCCTCCACTTT	CASSPPRTGNYSYNSPLHF
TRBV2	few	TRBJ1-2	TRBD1	TGTGCCAGCAGTCCACAGGGGAACGGCTATGGCTACACCTTC	CASSPQGNGYGYTF
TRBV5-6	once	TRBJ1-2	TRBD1	TGTGCCAGCAGCCCTGGGACAGGGCAGGCCTATGGCTACACCTTC	CASSPGTGQAYGYTF
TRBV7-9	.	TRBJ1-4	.	TGTGCCAGCAGCTTTCCTGGCGGGCGGTTCAAGAATGAAAAACTGTTTTTT	CASSFPGGRFKNEKLFF
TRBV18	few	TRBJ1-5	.	TGTGCCAGCTCACCAGAATCCGGGAGCAATCAGCCCCAGCATTTT	CASSPESGSNQPQHF
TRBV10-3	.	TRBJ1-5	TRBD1	TGTGCCATCAGTGCGGACAGGGGAGGCAATCAGCCCCAGCATTTT	CAISADRGGNQPQHF
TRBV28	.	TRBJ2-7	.	TGTGCCAGCAGTTTGGGGCATCCCTACGAGCAGTACTTC	CASSLGHPYEQYF
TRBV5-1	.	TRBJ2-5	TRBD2	TGCGCCAGCAGCCATGGGACTATTCAAGAGACCCAGTACTTC	CASSHGTIQETQYF
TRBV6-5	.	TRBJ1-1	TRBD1	TGTGCCAGCAGGATACAGGGGGTGCACACTGAAGCTTTCTTT	CASRIQGVHTEAFF
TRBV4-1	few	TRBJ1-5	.	TGCGCCAGCAGCCAAGAACATGCGGCCCTTCCATCTTCTCCCCAGCATTTT	CASSQEHAALPSSPQHF
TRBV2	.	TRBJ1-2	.	TGTGCCAGTGTCCCGGGAGGCCCCGACGCATATGGCTACACCTTC	CASVPGGPDAYGYTF
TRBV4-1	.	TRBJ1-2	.	TGCGCCAGCAGCCAAGACAACAGAAACTATGGCTACACCTTC	CASSQDNRNYGYTF
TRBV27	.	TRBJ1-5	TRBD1	TGTGCCAGCAGTTTAAGATCGGGCGCAGGGGGCAACCGCAATCAGCCCCAGCATTTT	CASSLRSGAGGNRNQPQHF
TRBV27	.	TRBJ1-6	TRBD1	TGTGCCAGCAGTTTATTCGGGACAGCTAATTCACCCCTCCACTTT	CASSLFGTANSPLHF
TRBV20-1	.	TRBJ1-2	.	TGCAGTGCTAGTCCAACCGGCTATGGCTACACCTTC	CSASPTGYGYTF
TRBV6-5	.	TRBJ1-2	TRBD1	TGTGCCAGCAGTTACTTACAGGGGGCTCAAGGCTACACCTTC	CASSYLQGAQGYTF
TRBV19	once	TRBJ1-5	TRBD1	TGTGCCAGTACGGACAGGGCGGGTCAGCCCCAGCATTTT	CASTDRAGQPQHF
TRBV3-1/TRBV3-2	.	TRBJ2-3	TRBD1	TGTGCCAGCAGCCAAGCAGGGGGCGGGGTAAGAGCAGATACGCAGTATTTT	CASSQAGGGVRADTQYF
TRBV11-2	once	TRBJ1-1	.	TGTGCCAGCAGCTTAACCGGAGGCAACACTGAAGCTTTCTTT	CASSLTGGNTEAFF
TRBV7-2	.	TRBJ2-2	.	TGTGCCAGCAGCCGAGAAACCGGGGAGCTGTTTTTT	CASSRETGELFF
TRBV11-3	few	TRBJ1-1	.	TGTGCCAGCAGAAGAGGGAACACTGAAGCTTTCTTT	CASRRGNTEAFF
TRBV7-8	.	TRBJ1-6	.	TGTGCCAGCAGCTTCCTAGGGGTGGGCTATAATTCACCCCTCCACTTT	CASSFLGVGYNSPLHF
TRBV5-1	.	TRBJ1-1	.	TGCGCCAGCAGCGCCCGGACAGTAAACACTGAAGCTTTCTTT	CASSARTVNTEAFF
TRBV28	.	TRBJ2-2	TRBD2	TGTGCCAGCAGACGGGGGGGTAACACCGGGGAGCTGTTTTTT	CASRRGGNTGELFF
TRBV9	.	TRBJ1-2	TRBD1	TGTGCCAGCAGCTCCGGGGACAGGCCTAACTATGGCTACACCTTC	CASSSGDRPNYGYTF
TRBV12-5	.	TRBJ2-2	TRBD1	TGTGCTAGTGGGACAGGGGGCAAAACCGGGGAGCTGTTTTTT	CASGTGGKTGELFF
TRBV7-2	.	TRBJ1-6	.	TGTGCCAGCAGCTTAGGAGGTTCACCCCTCCACTTT	CASSLGGSPLHF
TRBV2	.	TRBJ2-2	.	TGTGCCAGCAAAACAAGCGCCCACACCGGGGAGCTGTTTTTT	CASKTSAHTGELFF
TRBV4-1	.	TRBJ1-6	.	TGCGCCAGCAGCCAACGGGGAATGAATTCACCCCTCCACTTT	CASSQRGMNSPLHF
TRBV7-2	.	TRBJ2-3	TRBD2	TGTGCCAGCAGCTTAGCCCGTTTGTTTAGCGGGGGGGCCGCGCAGTATTTT	CASSLARLFSGGAAQYF
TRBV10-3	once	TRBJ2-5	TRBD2	TGTGCCATCAGTGGGACTAGCGCTATAGGGGAGACCCAGTACTTC	CAISGTSAIGETQYF
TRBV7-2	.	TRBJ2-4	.	TGTGCCAGCAGCTTAGAGGCAGGGGTGTGGGACATTCAGTACTTC	CASSLEAGVWDIQYF
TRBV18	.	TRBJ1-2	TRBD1	TGTGCCAGCTCTTCAACGGACAGGGGGCGCGGCTACACCTTC	CASSSTDRGRGYTF
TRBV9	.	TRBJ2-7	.	TGTGCCAGCAGCGTAGAGGTACGGGGGTACGAGCAGTACTTC	CASSVEVRGYEQYF
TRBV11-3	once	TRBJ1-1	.	TGTGCCAGCAGCTTAAAACCTACAGGGATCGGTGAAGCTTTCTTT	CASSLKPTGIGEAFF
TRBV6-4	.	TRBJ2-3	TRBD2	TGTGCCAGCAGTGAGACTAGCGGGGGGGCCGATACGCAGTATTTT	CASSETSGGADTQYF